Listed below are T cell receptor beta chains from one sample, sequenced in a study of T cells in Graves' hyperthyroidism and ophthalmopathy. Each CDR3 protein gets one entry after TCRdb re-called the multiplex PCR reads with MiXCR. This table has hundreds of thousands of distinct CDR3 sequences, roughly 45% appearing once. Sample: peripheral blood or thyroid tissue (not recorded which). These TCRs come from an adult man with Graves' disease, either hyperthyroidism or ophthalmopathy (not recorded which). Each CDR3 is given with its conserved first and last residue. The order of the fields is V gene, J gene, D gene, CDR3 length, clone size, CDR3 DNA, CDR3 protein. The D gene is left open where the match is weak. The size of a clone is reported for some rows only, either as once, few or many, or as a class for expanded clones.

V gene: TRBV7-2; J gene: TRBJ2-7; D gene: NA; CDR3 length: 14; clone size: many; CDR3 DNA: TGTGCCAGCAGCTTAAGGTGGCCGCGGTACGAGCAGTACTTC; CDR3 protein: CASSLRWPRYEQYF
V gene: TRBV20-1; J gene: TRBJ1-6; D gene: TRBD1; CDR3 length: 16; clone size: NA; CDR3 DNA: TGCAGTGCTTCTTCTCCAAAACAGGGGGCGAGTTCACCCCTCCACTTT; CDR3 protein: CSASSPKQGASSPLHF
V gene: TRBV7-2; J gene: TRBJ1-1; D gene: NA; CDR3 length: 13; clone size: NA; CDR3 DNA: TGTGCCAGTATATTTGGAGAGAACACTGAAGCTTTCTTT; CDR3 protein: CASIFGENTEAFF
V gene: TRBV10-3; J gene: TRBJ1-5; D gene: NA; CDR3 length: 11; clone size: NA; CDR3 DNA: TGTGCCGGGGGGCTGGACCAGCCCCAGCATTTT; CDR3 protein: CAGGLDQPQHF
V gene: TRBV12-3/TRBV12-4; J gene: TRBJ1-1; D gene: TRBD1; CDR3 length: 13; clone size: once; CDR3 DNA: TGTGCCAGCAGTTTAAGACAGGGGGGGGCAGCTTTCTTT; CDR3 protein: CASSLRQGGAAFF
V gene: TRBV7-6; J gene: TRBJ1-5; D gene: NA; CDR3 length: 13; clone size: many; CDR3 DNA: TGTGCCAGCAGCTTAGGTCGGGAACAGCCCCAGCATTTT; CDR3 protein: CASSLGREQPQHF
V gene: TRBV25-1; J gene: TRBJ2-7; D gene: NA; CDR3 length: 15; clone size: NA; CDR3 DNA: TGTGCCAGCAGTCGAGTTCGGGGCTTTTCCTGCGAGCAGTACTTC; CDR3 protein: CASSRVRGFSCEQYF
V gene: TRBV11-3; J gene: TRBJ1-4; D gene: NA; CDR3 length: 15; clone size: NA; CDR3 DNA: TGTGCCAGCAGCCAACTTCAGGGAGCTAGGGAAAAACTGTTTTTT; CDR3 protein: CASSQLQGAREKLFF
V gene: TRBV6-5; J gene: TRBJ2-5; D gene: NA; CDR3 length: 14; clone size: many; CDR3 DNA: TGTGCCAGCAGTTACTCGCCGGTCCAAGAGACCCAGTACTTC; CDR3 protein: CASSYSPVQETQYF
V gene: TRBV7-2; J gene: TRBJ2-2; D gene: NA; CDR3 length: 14; clone size: many; CDR3 DNA: TGTGCCAGCAGCTCGGGTCTAGCTGGCGGGGAGCTGTTTTTT; CDR3 protein: CASSSGLAGGELFF
V gene: TRBV7-9; J gene: TRBJ1-4; D gene: NA; CDR3 length: 13; clone size: once; CDR3 DNA: TGTGCCAGCTGCTACGAGATTAGTGAAAAACTGTTTTTT; CDR3 protein: CASCYEISEKLFF
V gene: TRBV9; J gene: TRBJ1-5; D gene: NA; CDR3 length: 15; clone size: NA; CDR3 DNA: TGTGCCAGCAGCGTAGATGGTCAGGCAAATCAGCCCCAGCATTTT; CDR3 protein: CASSVDGQANQPQHF
V gene: TRBV7-9; J gene: TRBJ2-2; D gene: NA; CDR3 length: 15; clone size: NA; CDR3 DNA: TGTGCCAGCAGTTACGGTCGGGCAGACACCGGGGAGCTGTTTTTT; CDR3 protein: CASSYGRADTGELFF
V gene: TRBV2; J gene: TRBJ1-2; D gene: NA; CDR3 length: 14; clone size: many; CDR3 DNA: TGTGCCAGCAGAACCTCGACCGTCGACTATGGCTACACCTTC; CDR3 protein: CASRTSTVDYGYTF
V gene: TRBV19; J gene: TRBJ1-5; D gene: NA; CDR3 length: 15; clone size: few; CDR3 DNA: TGTGCCAGTAGTATAGGAGGGGGTAGCAATCAGCCCCAGCATTTT; CDR3 protein: CASSIGGGSNQPQHF
V gene: TRBV11-1; J gene: TRBJ2-7; D gene: NA; CDR3 length: 15; clone size: NA; CDR3 DNA: TGTGCCAGCAGCTTAAGTGTCGGGGGCACCTACGAGCAGTACTTC; CDR3 protein: CASSLSVGGTYEQYF
V gene: TRBV20-1; J gene: TRBJ1-6; D gene: NA; CDR3 length: 13; clone size: few; CDR3 DNA: TGCAGTGCTAGCAAGGGGAAGAATTCACCCCTCCACTTT; CDR3 protein: CSASKGKNSPLHF
V gene: TRBV2; J gene: TRBJ2-5; D gene: TRBD2; CDR3 length: 15; clone size: NA; CDR3 DNA: TGTGCCAGCAGGGGGACTAGCGGGGACCAAGAGACCCAGTACTTC; CDR3 protein: CASRGTSGDQETQYF
V gene: TRBV2; J gene: TRBJ1-1; D gene: TRBD1; CDR3 length: 16; clone size: few; CDR3 DNA: TGTGCCAGCAGGCCGAGCGACAGGGGCACGCACACTGAAGCTTTCTTT; CDR3 protein: CASRPSDRGTHTEAFF
V gene: TRBV7-8; J gene: TRBJ2-7; D gene: NA; CDR3 length: 14; clone size: few; CDR3 DNA: TGTGCCAGCAGCTTGGTGGGTCCAGGGGCCGAGCAGTACTTC; CDR3 protein: CASSLVGPGAEQYF
V gene: TRBV15; J gene: TRBJ1-5; D gene: NA; CDR3 length: 15; clone size: many; CDR3 DNA: TGTGCCACCAGCAGAGATGGGTCTAGCAATCAGCCCCAGCATTTT; CDR3 protein: CATSRDGSSNQPQHF
V gene: TRBV5-1; J gene: TRBJ2-7; D gene: TRBD1; CDR3 length: 14; clone size: NA; CDR3 DNA: TGCGCCAGCAGCCGGCCAGGGGGCGTCTACGAGCAGTACTTC; CDR3 protein: CASSRPGGVYEQYF
V gene: TRBV7-9; J gene: TRBJ1-1; D gene: NA; CDR3 length: 16; clone size: many; CDR3 DNA: TGTGCCAGCAGCGGGAGAGATACAGAGCGCCACACTGAAGCTTTCTTT; CDR3 protein: CASSGRDTERHTEAFF
V gene: TRBV6-1; J gene: TRBJ1-1; D gene: NA; CDR3 length: 12; clone size: NA; CDR3 DNA: TGTGCCAGCAGTTTATGGGGACATGTAGCTTTCTTT; CDR3 protein: CASSLWGHVAFF
V gene: TRBV7-3; J gene: TRBJ2-6; D gene: NA; CDR3 length: 18; clone size: NA; CDR3 DNA: TGCGCCAGCAGCCAAGACGGAATGCAGAGCTCTGGGGCCAACGTCCTGACTTTC; CDR3 protein: CASSQDGMQSSGANVLTF
V gene: TRBV2; J gene: TRBJ1-2; D gene: NA; CDR3 length: 12; clone size: NA; CDR3 DNA: TGTGCCAGCAGCGCTCTGGGGAATGGCTACACCTTC; CDR3 protein: CASSALGNGYTF
V gene: TRBV7-3; J gene: TRBJ1-6; D gene: NA; CDR3 length: 13; clone size: many; CDR3 DNA: TGTGCCAGCAGCTCCGTGCCGGAATCACCCCTCCACTTT; CDR3 protein: CASSSVPESPLHF
V gene: TRBV19; J gene: TRBJ1-1; D gene: NA; CDR3 length: 13; clone size: few; CDR3 DNA: TGTGCCAGTAGTATTTGGGGGGGGGAGGAAGCTTTCTTT; CDR3 protein: CASSIWGGEEAFF
V gene: TRBV19; J gene: TRBJ1-2; D gene: TRBD1; CDR3 length: 14; clone size: once; CDR3 DNA: TGTGCCAGTCTCGGGACAGGGGTTAACTATGGCTACACCTTC; CDR3 protein: CASLGTGVNYGYTF
V gene: TRBV10-2; J gene: TRBJ1-1; D gene: TRBD1; CDR3 length: 14; clone size: many; CDR3 DNA: TGCGCCAGCAGTCGGACAGGGGAGAACACTGAAGCTTTCTTT; CDR3 protein: CASSRTGENTEAFF
V gene: TRBV29-1; J gene: TRBJ2-5; D gene: NA; CDR3 length: 14; clone size: NA; CDR3 DNA: TGCAGCGTTGAGCCGGCACGGGGACAAGAGACCCAGTACTTC; CDR3 protein: CSVEPARGQETQYF
V gene: TRBV29-1; J gene: TRBJ1-6; D gene: NA; CDR3 length: 14; clone size: NA; CDR3 DNA: TGCAGCTTAAACGGACAAGGAGGAAATTCACCCCTCCACTTT; CDR3 protein: CSLNGQGGNSPLHF
V gene: TRBV9; J gene: TRBJ1-1; D gene: NA; CDR3 length: 14; clone size: NA; CDR3 DNA: TGTGCCAGCAGCGTAGTCAGGGTGGGCACTGAAGCTTTCTTT; CDR3 protein: CASSVVRVGTEAFF
V gene: TRBV10-3; J gene: TRBJ1-3; D gene: NA; CDR3 length: 16; clone size: few; CDR3 DNA: TGTGCCATCAGTGAGATAGGGGGATCTTCTGGAAACACCATGTATTTT; CDR3 protein: CAISEIGGSSGNTMYF
V gene: TRBV2; J gene: TRBJ2-5; D gene: NA; CDR3 length: 15; clone size: NA; CDR3 DNA: TGTGCCAGCAGTTTCAGGGAGTGGTACCAAGAGACCCAGTACTTC; CDR3 protein: CASSFREWYQETQYF
V gene: TRBV7-2; J gene: TRBJ2-5; D gene: TRBD2; CDR3 length: 18; clone size: NA; CDR3 DNA: TGTGCCAGCAGCCCCCGGATCACTAGCGGGGGGGCCAGTGAGACCCAGTACTTC; CDR3 protein: CASSPRITSGGASETQYF
V gene: TRBV29-1; J gene: TRBJ1-3; D gene: NA; CDR3 length: 13; clone size: many; CDR3 DNA: TGCAGCGTTGCGGCAGCCTCTGGAAACACCATATATTTT; CDR3 protein: CSVAAASGNTIYF
V gene: TRBV10-3; J gene: TRBJ2-2; D gene: NA; CDR3 length: 12; clone size: NA; CDR3 DNA: TGTGCCATCAGTGATTTAAGGGGGGAGCTGTTTTTT; CDR3 protein: CAISDLRGELFF
V gene: TRBV9; J gene: TRBJ1-3; D gene: NA; CDR3 length: 15; clone size: NA; CDR3 DNA: TGTGCCAGCAGCCAAGATATGGTCTCTGGAAACACCATATATTTT; CDR3 protein: CASSQDMVSGNTIYF
V gene: TRBV9; J gene: TRBJ2-5; D gene: NA; CDR3 length: 14; clone size: NA; CDR3 DNA: TGTGCCAGCAGCGTGGCAGGGGGGGAAGAGACCCAGTACTTC; CDR3 protein: CASSVAGGEETQYF
V gene: TRBV29-1; J gene: TRBJ2-5; D gene: TRBD1; CDR3 length: 17; clone size: few; CDR3 DNA: TGCAGCGTTGAAGATGGTAGGGGGACAGGGGGTGGTGAGACCCAGTACTTC; CDR3 protein: CSVEDGRGTGGGETQYF
V gene: TRBV19; J gene: TRBJ2-5; D gene: NA; CDR3 length: 12; clone size: NA; CDR3 DNA: TGTGCCAGTAGGGGGGACGGCGAGACCCAGTACTTC; CDR3 protein: CASRGDGETQYF
V gene: TRBV10-3; J gene: TRBJ1-2; D gene: NA; CDR3 length: 15; clone size: NA; CDR3 DNA: TGTGCCAGCAGTGAGGGCCCCCAGGGGAACTATGGCTACACCTTC; CDR3 protein: CASSEGPQGNYGYTF
V gene: TRBV7-9; J gene: TRBJ2-7; D gene: TRBD2; CDR3 length: 16; clone size: NA; CDR3 DNA: TGTGCCAGCAGCTTAACTAACGGGAGGGAAAGCTACGAGCAGTACTTC; CDR3 protein: CASSLTNGRESYEQYF
V gene: TRBV7-9; J gene: TRBJ1-1; D gene: TRBD1; CDR3 length: 13; clone size: NA; CDR3 DNA: TGTGCCAGCAGCGCGACAGGGGCTAGGGAAGCTTTCTTT; CDR3 protein: CASSATGAREAFF
V gene: TRBV19; J gene: TRBJ2-7; D gene: TRBD1; CDR3 length: 17; clone size: NA; CDR3 DNA: TGTGCCAGTAGCGAGGAAAACATGGACAGGGTTGACTACGAGCAGTACTTC; CDR3 protein: CASSEENMDRVDYEQYF
V gene: TRBV7-6; J gene: TRBJ2-2; D gene: TRBD1; CDR3 length: 18; clone size: NA; CDR3 DNA: TGTGCCAGCAGCCCGAATCCTACGGACAGGTCGGGGACCGGGGAGCTGTTTTTT; CDR3 protein: CASSPNPTDRSGTGELFF
V gene: TRBV19; J gene: TRBJ1-5; D gene: NA; CDR3 length: 17; clone size: few; CDR3 DNA: TGTGCCAGTAGCAACCTGGCAGGGGTGGGGAGCAATCAGCCCCAGCATTTT; CDR3 protein: CASSNLAGVGSNQPQHF
V gene: TRBV10-2; J gene: TRBJ2-7; D gene: NA; CDR3 length: 15; clone size: NA; CDR3 DNA: NA; CDR3 protein: CASSEFGTGAGELYF
V gene: TRBV29-1; J gene: TRBJ1-4; D gene: NA; CDR3 length: 13; clone size: once; CDR3 DNA: TGCAGCGTTGGTCGGGGGGTTGGGGAAAAACTGTTTTTT; CDR3 protein: CSVGRGVGEKLFF
V gene: TRBV12-3/TRBV12-4; J gene: TRBJ2-7; D gene: NA; CDR3 length: 12; clone size: NA; CDR3 DNA: TGTGCCAGCAGGCTAACAGGGACCGAGCAGTACTTC; CDR3 protein: CASRLTGTEQYF
V gene: TRBV7-8; J gene: TRBJ1-3; D gene: NA; CDR3 length: 14; clone size: many; CDR3 DNA: TGTGCCAGCAGCCTACAGAGCTCTGGAAACACCATATATTTT; CDR3 protein: CASSLQSSGNTIYF
V gene: TRBV14; J gene: TRBJ1-1; D gene: NA; CDR3 length: 13; clone size: NA; CDR3 DNA: TGTGCCAGCAGCCTCACAATGGACACTGAAGGTTTCTTT; CDR3 protein: CASSLTMDTEGFF
V gene: TRBV2; J gene: TRBJ1-2; D gene: NA; CDR3 length: 14; clone size: NA; CDR3 DNA: TGTGCCAGCAGTGAAGTGACAGGTTCCTATGGCTACACCTTC; CDR3 protein: CASSEVTGSYGYTF
V gene: TRBV7-9; J gene: TRBJ1-2; D gene: NA; CDR3 length: 12; clone size: many; CDR3 DNA: TGTGCCAGCAGCTCTGACAACTATGGCTACACCTTC; CDR3 protein: CASSSDNYGYTF